This T cell receptor (beta chain) originates from a study of a mutant IDH1 vaccine in newly diagnosed glioma. The germline CDR1 and CDR2 sequences are MDHEN and SYDVKM. CDR3 length equals 13 residues. V lost 8 bases, J lost 0 bases, and 8 bases lay in between. Measured with immunoSEQ multiplex PCR; TCRdb has only the in-frame clones, and not every one. The data contain about 60,000 clones, 75% to 85% of them singletons. Time point in this sample: week 35, safety follow-up. Vaccine doses each comprised 300 ug of mutant IDH1 20-mer peptide, with topical imiquimod. Remarks on this clone: No antigen is known for it.

Here the sequenced sample was PBMCs, taken from a glioma patient whose treatment included an IDH1 peptide vaccine. This chain links TRBV28 with TRBJ1-3; D not resolved. The source of this sequence is a man between 35 and 55 years old with glioma. The DNA of the CDR3 is TGTGCCAGCCGGCAGAGCTCTGGAAACACCATATATTTT. This gives the protein CASRQSSGNTIYF.